Following are 20 T cell receptor beta chains from one sample sequenced in a study of blood T cell repertoires in COVID-19. Data came from immunoSEQ multiplex PCR; TCRdb stores just in-frame clones and leaves some out. The sample comprises under 300,000 clones, more than 70% of which are singletons, and approximately 2.2% rests with the top ten. Specimen: peripheral blood. All receptors derive from a woman aged 40 to 55 who had recovered from COVID-19.

This chain connects TRBV5-6 to TRBJ1-6; D not certain. Deletions cut 5 bases from V and 6 bases from J, with 18 bases between. CDR3 length: 16 residues. In germline, CDR1 is SGHDT, CDR2 YYEEEE. The CDR3 bases are TGTGCCAGCAGGGAAAACGGGGAATCGAGTAATTCACCCCTCCACTTT. It translates to CASRENGESSNSPLHF.

The V gene is TRBV6-6, the J gene TRBJ2-1, with TRBD2 matching over 14 bases. This CDR3 spans 15 amino acids. CDR1 and CDR2 (germline): MNHNY, SVGAGI (reference sequence). J gave up 7 bases and V 5 bases, and 4 bases lay outside the gene matches. The CDR3 is CASSPTSGGVNEQFF. The CDR3 coding sequence is TGTGCCAGCAGTCCGACTAGCGGGGGGGTTAATGAGCAGTTCTTC.

The V call is TRBV10-3, the J call TRBJ1-2; 7 nucleotides line up with TRBD1. Germline V lookup: CDR1 ENHRY, CDR2 SYGVKD. CDR3 length: 16 residues. V lost 3 bases, J lost 8 bases, and 15 bases stayed unmatched. CDR3 sequence: CAISEGGTAYPLGYTF. CDR3 bases: TGTGCCATCAGTGAAGGGGGCACAGCGTACCCCTTAGGCTACACCTTC.

The chain joins TRBV21-1 to TRBJ2-1; TRBD1 was called by the table and not checked on the DNA. TRBV21-1 constitutes a pseudogene. The CDR3 consists of 20 residues. In DNA form, the CDR3 reads TGTGCCAGCAGCAAAGCTATTTATGCACCCGGGACAGGGGAGGGGAATGAGCAGTTCTTC. Its translation is CASSKAIYAPGTGEGNEQFF.

J is TRBJ2-7 and V is TRBV28; TRBD1 matches 9 bases. Trimming cost V 5 bases and J 2 bases; bases outside gene matches: 7. Germline-derived CDR1 and CDR2 are MDHEN and SYDVKM. CDR3 length: 15 amino acids. CDR3 loop: CASSRAGTGTYEQYF. In nucleotides, the CDR3 is TGTGCCAGCAGTCGTGCCGGGACAGGGACCTACGAGCAGTACTTC.

This sequence joins TRBV18 and TRBJ2-1, with D maybe TRBD1 (5 bases). The CDR3 is made up of 16 amino acids. From germline, CDR1 is KGHSH and CDR2 LQKENI. Trimming took 0 bases from V and 5 from J, leaving 14 bases between them. This CDR3 reads CASSPPKGWKDNEQFF. The CDR3, as DNA: TGTGCCAGCTCACCACCAAAGGGGTGGAAAGACAATGAGCAGTTCTTC. The full variable domain, with the rest looked up from reference TRBV18 and TRBJ2-1, is NAGVMQNPRHLVRRRGQEARLRCSPMKGHSHVYWYRQLPEEGLKFMVYLQKENIIDESGMPKERFSAEFPKEGPSILRIQQVVRGDSAAYFCASSPPKGWKDNEQFFGPGTRLTVL.

This chain uses TRBV5-4 with TRBJ2-5; possible D gene TRBD1, 5 bases. In germline, CDR1 is SGHNT, CDR2 YYREEE (reference sequence). V lost 0 bases and J lost 2, with 14 bases in between. This CDR3 is 16 amino acids long. The CDR3 sequence is CASSLGPTRGQETQYF. The CDR3 DNA reads TGTGCCAGCAGCTTGGGTCCAACAAGGGGTCAAGAGACCCAGTACTTC.

This clone is a singleton in its sample. For the CDR3, the DNA is TGTGCCAGCAGTTACTCAGCGGGGCACTCTGGAAACACCATATATTTT. Translation: CASSYSAGHSGNTIYF. The chain carries TRBV6-5 and TRBJ1-3, with D possibly being TRBD1 (5 bases). This CDR3 is built from 16 residues. Trimming took off 0 bases at V and 0 bases at J, with 9 bases between the two ends. Germline CDR1 reads MNHEY; CDR2 reads SVGAGI.

This sequence joins TRBV3-1 (or the pseudogene TRBV3-2) and TRBJ2-1, with D perhaps TRBD2 (5 bases). Trimming took 3 bases from V and 9 from J, leaving 27 bases between them. CDR1 and CDR2 (germline): LGHDT, YNNKEL (reference sequence). CDR3 size: 18 residues. The DNA for the CDR3 is TGTGCCAGCAGCCACCTCCTCGAGGGTTCTCTGGCCAAGGCTGAGCAGTTCTTC. Translating it yields CASSHLLEGSLAKAEQFF.

This clone was counted a single time. This chain uses TRBV19 with TRBJ2-3; possible D gene TRBD2, 5 bases. Trimming took 6 bases from V and 4 from J, leaving 17 bases between them. There are 15 residues in the CDR3. Germline V gene data show CDR1 as LNHDA and CDR2 as SQIVND (reference sequence). The DNA of the CDR3 is TGTGCCAGTAGCTCAAGGTCTAGCAAGGCAGATACGCAGTATTTT. It yields the protein CASSSRSSKADTQYF.

This clone was detected a few times. The gene calls are TRBV28 and TRBJ2-5, with a tentative D call TRBD2 (5 bases). Deletions cut 8 bases from V and 5 bases from J, with 15 bases between. The CDR3 runs to 13 residues. Germline CDR1 and CDR2: MDHEN and SYDVKM. CDR3 in amino acids: CASLPWRGETQYF. The CDR3 region has the DNA TGTGCCAGCCTACCGTGGCGCGGGGAGACCCAGTACTTC.

The chain recombines TRBV5-1 with TRBJ2-2; the match to TRBD1 covers 10 bases. This CDR3 spans 15 amino acids. The trim removed 4 bases at V and 5 bases at J, leaving 5 bases unmatched. The germline gives CDR1 SGHRS, CDR2 YFSETQ. The CDR3 region is CASSIGQGGTGELFF. The CDR3 DNA reads TGCGCCAGCAGCATTGGACAGGGGGGTACCGGGGAGCTGTTTTTT.

The rearrangement links TRBV5-5 to TRBJ2-2; D not resolved. The germline V and J ends were trimmed by 2 bases and 0 bases, with 14 bases remaining between them. Germline CDR1 and CDR2: SGHKS and YYEKEE (reference sequence). The CDR3 runs 17 residues. This CDR3 reads CASSFAPGPSNTGELFF. The DNA of the CDR3 is TGTGCCAGCAGCTTTGCCCCAGGCCCATCGAACACCGGGGAGCTGTTTTTT.

The J gene is TRBJ1-1, the V gene TRBV6-5, with 7 bases lining up with TRBD1. From germline, CDR1 is MNHEY and CDR2 SVGAGI. The CDR3 loop spans 13 amino acids. Trimming at V came to 6 bases and at J to 3 bases, leaving 4 bases not matched to a gene. CDR3 residues: CASRDDRDTEAFF. Here the CDR3 DNA reads TGTGCCAGCAGAGACGACAGGGACACTGAAGCTTTCTTT.

The rearrangement links TRBV11-2 to TRBJ2-7, with 9 positions matching TRBD2. After removal of 7 bases from V and 0 bases from J, the junction contained 10 bases not matched to a gene. The CDR3 spans 16 residues. The germline V gene encodes CDR1 SGHAT and CDR2 FQNNGV. The CDR3 coding sequence is TGTGCCAGCACCATCCAGGCGGGGGGGAGCTCCTACGAGCAGTACTTC. This translates into CASTIQAGGSSYEQYF.

The rearrangement joins TRBV9 to TRBJ1-5, with D possibly matching TRBD1 (5 bases). V was clipped by 0 bases and J by 10 bases, with 11 bases between them. The CDR3 has 13 amino acids. CDR1 SGDLS and CDR2 YYNGEE come from the germline V gene. CDR3 region: CASSVGWGEPQHF. The CDR3 nucleotides are TGTGCCAGCAGCGTAGGGTGGGGCGAACCCCAGCATTTT. The entire variable domain, with the rest obtained from reference TRBV9 and TRBJ1-5, is as follows: DSGVTQTPKHLITATGQRVTLRCSPRSGDLSVYWYQQSLDQGLQFLIQYYNGEERAKGNILERFSAQQFPDLHSELNLSSLELGDSALYFCASSVGWGEPQHFGDGTRLSIL.

V is TRBV19 and J is TRBJ1-5; D not certain. The germline V and J ends were trimmed by 6 bases and 0 bases, with 12 bases remaining between them. The CDR3 runs to 15 residues. Per germline, CDR1 LNHDA and CDR2 SQIVND (reference sequence). The CDR3 sequence: CASSEMLRSNQPQHF. CDR3 in DNA: TGTGCCAGTAGCGAGATGTTACGTAGCAATCAGCCCCAGCATTTT.

The CDR3 DNA is TGTGCCACCAGTGAACTTGCGGGGGGCCCGTACACAGATACGCAGTATTTT. Its translation is CATSELAGGPYTDTQYF. The genes are TRBV24-1 and TRBJ2-3; 8 positions agree with TRBD2. This CDR3 has 17 residues. Germline CDR1 reads KGHDR; CDR2 reads SFDVKD. The J segment lost 2 bases and the V segment lost 4 bases, leaving 10 bases of the junction unmatched.

The chain joins TRBV6-6 to TRBJ1-6; D might be TRBD1 (5 bases). Trimming took 0 bases from V and 9 from J, leaving 15 bases between them. The CDR3 runs to 16 residues. Germline CDR1 reads MNHNY; CDR2 reads SVGAGI (reference sequence). The CDR3 bases are TGTGCCAGCAGTTACTCTCTTCAGGGAACGGGTTCACCCCTCCACTTT. This sequence encodes CASSYSLQGTGSPLHF.

The chain links TRBV9 to TRBJ2-2; TRBD1 agrees at 8 bases. V lost 4 bases and J lost 4; bases outside the gene matches: 6. CDR1 is SGDLS and CDR2 is YYNGEE in the germline V gene. The CDR3 has 15 residues. The CDR3 loop reads CASSPRTGSTGELFF. Written as DNA, the CDR3 is TGTGCCAGCAGCCCAAGGACAGGGAGCACCGGGGAGCTGTTTTTT.